The sequence of this TCR beta chain was determined in a study of patients and donors after allogeneic stem cell transplantation. TCRdb re-called the RT-PCR reads with MiXCR, one entry per CDR3 protein. The sample has some 90,000 distinct CDR3 sequences, roughly 52% seen once. The CDR3 runs 14 residues. Germline CDR1 is SGHVS and CDR2 is FNYEAQ. V dropped 2 bases and J dropped 1 base, with 5 bases sitting between them. The chain employs TRBV7-6 and TRBJ2-2; no clear D gene. Sequencing was carried out using blood, either unsorted or a sorted T cell fraction (not recorded which). The clonotype comes from a human donor who was either an allogeneic HSCT recipient or a stem cell or donor lymphocyte infusion donor (not recorded which). It is not recorded whose cells these are; they may come from a transplant donor. The CDR3 nucleotides are TGTGCCAGCAGCTTAAACGGGAACACCGGGGAGCTGTTTTTT. It is translated as CASSLNGNTGELFF.